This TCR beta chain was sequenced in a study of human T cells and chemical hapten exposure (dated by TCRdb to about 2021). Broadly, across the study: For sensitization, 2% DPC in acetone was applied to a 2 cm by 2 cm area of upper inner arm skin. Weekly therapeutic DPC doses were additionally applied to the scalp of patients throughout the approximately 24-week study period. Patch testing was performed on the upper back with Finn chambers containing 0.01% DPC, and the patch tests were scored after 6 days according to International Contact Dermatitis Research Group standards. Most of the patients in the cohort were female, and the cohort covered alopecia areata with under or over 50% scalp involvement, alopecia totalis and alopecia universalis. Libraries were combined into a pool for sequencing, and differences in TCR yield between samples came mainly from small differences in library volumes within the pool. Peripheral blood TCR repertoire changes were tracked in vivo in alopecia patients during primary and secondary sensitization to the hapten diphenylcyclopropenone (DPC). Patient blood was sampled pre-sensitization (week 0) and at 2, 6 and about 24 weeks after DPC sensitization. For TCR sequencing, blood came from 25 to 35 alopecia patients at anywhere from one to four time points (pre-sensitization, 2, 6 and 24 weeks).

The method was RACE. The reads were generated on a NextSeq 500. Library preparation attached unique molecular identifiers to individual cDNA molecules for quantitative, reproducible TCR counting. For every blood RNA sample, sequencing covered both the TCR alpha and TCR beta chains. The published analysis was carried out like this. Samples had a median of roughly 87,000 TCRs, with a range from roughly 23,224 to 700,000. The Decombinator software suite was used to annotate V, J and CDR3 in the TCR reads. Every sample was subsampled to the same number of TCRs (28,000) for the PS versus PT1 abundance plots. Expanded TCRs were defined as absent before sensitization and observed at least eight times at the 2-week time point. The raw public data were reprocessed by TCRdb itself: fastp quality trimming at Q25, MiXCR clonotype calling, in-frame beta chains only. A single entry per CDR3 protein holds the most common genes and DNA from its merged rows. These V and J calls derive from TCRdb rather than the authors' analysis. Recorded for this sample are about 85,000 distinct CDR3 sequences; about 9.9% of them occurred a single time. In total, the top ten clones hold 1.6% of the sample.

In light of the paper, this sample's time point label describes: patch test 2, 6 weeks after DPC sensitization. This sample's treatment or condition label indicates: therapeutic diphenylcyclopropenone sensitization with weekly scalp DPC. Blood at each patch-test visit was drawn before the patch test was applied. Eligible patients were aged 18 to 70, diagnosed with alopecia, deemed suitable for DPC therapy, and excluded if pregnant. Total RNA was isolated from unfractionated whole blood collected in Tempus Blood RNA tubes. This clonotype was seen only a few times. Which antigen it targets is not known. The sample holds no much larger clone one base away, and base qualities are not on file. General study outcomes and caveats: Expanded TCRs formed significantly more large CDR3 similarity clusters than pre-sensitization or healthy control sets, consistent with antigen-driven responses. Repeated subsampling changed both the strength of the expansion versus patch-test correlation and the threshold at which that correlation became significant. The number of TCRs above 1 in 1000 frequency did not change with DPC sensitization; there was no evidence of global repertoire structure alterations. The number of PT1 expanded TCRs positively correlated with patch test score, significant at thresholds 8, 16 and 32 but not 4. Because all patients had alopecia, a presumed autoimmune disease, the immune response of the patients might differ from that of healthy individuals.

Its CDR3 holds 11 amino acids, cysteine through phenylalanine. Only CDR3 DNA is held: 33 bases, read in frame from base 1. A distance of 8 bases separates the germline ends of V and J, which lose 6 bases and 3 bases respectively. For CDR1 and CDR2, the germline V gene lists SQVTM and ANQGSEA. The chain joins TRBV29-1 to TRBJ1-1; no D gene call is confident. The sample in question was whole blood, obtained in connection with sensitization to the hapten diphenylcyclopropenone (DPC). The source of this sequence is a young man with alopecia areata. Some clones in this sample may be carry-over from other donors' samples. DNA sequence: TGCAGCGTCGCCCCTGACACTGAAGCTTTCTTT. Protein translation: CSVAPDTEAFF.